These T cell receptor beta chains were read from a single sample in a study of glioma-infiltrating T cells after dendritic cell vaccination. Data came from immunoSEQ multiplex PCR; TCRdb stores just in-frame clones and leaves some out. This sample has 90,000 to 110,000 clones, with around 89% found just once. Specimen: blood, collected after dendritic cell vaccination. These receptors came from a human donor with glioblastoma. The CDR3 runs from the conserved cysteine through the conserved F or W. A D gene is named only where the DNA matches it firmly. Size values are once, few and many counts, or a class for expanded clones, and some rows have none.

J gene: TRBJ2-7; D gene: TRBD1; V gene: TRBV6-1; clone size: once; CDR3 DNA: TGTGCCAGCGAGGACAGGCTGGGTGAGCAGTACTTC; CDR3 protein: CASEDRLGEQYF
J gene: TRBJ2-7; D gene: TRBD2; V gene: TRBV4-2; clone size: .; CDR3 DNA: TGTGCCAGCAGCCAAGATAGGACTAGCGGGATGGGGGAGCAGTACTTC; CDR3 protein: CASSQDRTSGMGEQYF
J gene: TRBJ1-1; D gene: .; V gene: TRBV5-1; clone size: .; CDR3 DNA: TGCGCCAGCAGCTTGATGGGGCTTAGCACTGAAGCTTTCTTT; CDR3 protein: CASSLMGLSTEAFF
J gene: TRBJ2-1; D gene: TRBD2; V gene: TRBV30; clone size: few; CDR3 DNA: TGTGCCTGGAGCGAACTAGCGGGACGATCGAATGAGCAGTTCTTC; CDR3 protein: CAWSELAGRSNEQFF
J gene: TRBJ1-3; D gene: TRBD1; V gene: TRBV19; clone size: .; CDR3 DNA: TGTGCCAGTAGTGCCTACAGGGGGCTATCTGGAAACACCATATATTTT; CDR3 protein: CASSAYRGLSGNTIYF
J gene: TRBJ1-2; D gene: TRBD1; V gene: TRBV6-1; clone size: .; CDR3 DNA: TGTGCCAGCAGTGAGTTTTTTGGACAGGGCGGCTATGGCTACACCTTC; CDR3 protein: CASSEFFGQGGYGYTF
J gene: TRBJ2-7; D gene: .; V gene: TRBV5-1; clone size: .; CDR3 DNA: TGCGCCAGCAGATCGGACAGCTACGAGCAGTACTTC; CDR3 protein: CASRSDSYEQYF
J gene: TRBJ1-4; D gene: .; V gene: TRBV7-9; clone size: .; CDR3 DNA: TGTGCCAGCAGCTTAGGCGAACAGGAAGGCGAAAAACTGTTTTTT; CDR3 protein: CASSLGEQEGEKLFF
J gene: TRBJ1-4; D gene: .; V gene: TRBV11-2; clone size: .; CDR3 DNA: TGTGCCAGCAGCATCCCAGGGACAAGACATGAAAAACTGTTTTTT; CDR3 protein: CASSIPGTRHEKLFF
J gene: TRBJ2-3; D gene: .; V gene: TRBV4-2; clone size: once; CDR3 DNA: TGTGCCAGCAGCCAGGGGCGCGGCGCAGATACGCAGTATTTT; CDR3 protein: CASSQGRGADTQYF
J gene: TRBJ2-7; D gene: .; V gene: TRBV6-5; clone size: .; CDR3 DNA: TGTGCCAGCAGACCGACTCACTACTACGAGCAGTACTTC; CDR3 protein: CASRPTHYYEQYF
J gene: TRBJ2-2; D gene: .; V gene: TRBV10-2; clone size: .; CDR3 DNA: TGCGCCAGCAGTGAGAATGTGGGCAGCTCAAACACCGGGGAGCTGTTTTTT; CDR3 protein: CASSENVGSSNTGELFF
J gene: TRBJ1-2; D gene: TRBD1; V gene: TRBV25-1; clone size: once; CDR3 DNA: TGTGCCAGCAGTGAGGGACAGCGCTACACCTTC; CDR3 protein: CASSEGQRYTF
J gene: TRBJ1-6; D gene: .; V gene: TRBV6-1; clone size: .; CDR3 DNA: TGTGCCAGCAGAGAACAGGGCGCTAATTCACCCCTCCACTTT; CDR3 protein: CASREQGANSPLHF
J gene: TRBJ1-2; D gene: TRBD1; V gene: TRBV4-2; clone size: .; CDR3 DNA: TGTGCCAGCAGCCAGGCCGAGGGACAGGGAGGTTATGGCTACACCTTC; CDR3 protein: CASSQAEGQGGYGYTF
J gene: TRBJ2-1; D gene: TRBD2; V gene: TRBV7-2; clone size: .; CDR3 DNA: TGTGCCAGCAGCTCACCTTACCGACTAGCGGGAGGGTCGGATGAGCAGTTCTTC; CDR3 protein: CASSSPYRLAGGSDEQFF
J gene: TRBJ2-1; D gene: TRBD1; V gene: TRBV11-3; clone size: .; CDR3 DNA: TGTGCCAGCAGCTTAGGCAGGGGGCAGATAAGTGAGCAGTTCTTC; CDR3 protein: CASSLGRGQISEQFF
J gene: TRBJ1-2; D gene: .; V gene: TRBV9; clone size: .; CDR3 DNA: TGTGCCAGCAGCGTACAGGATAACTATGGCTACACCTTC; CDR3 protein: CASSVQDNYGYTF
J gene: TRBJ1-2; D gene: .; V gene: TRBV5-4; clone size: .; CDR3 DNA: TGTGCCAGCAGCCGACAGGACCCCTATGGCTACACCTTC; CDR3 protein: CASSRQDPYGYTF
J gene: TRBJ2-1; D gene: .; V gene: TRBV10-3; clone size: .; CDR3 DNA: TGTGCCATCAGTGGTGGGCCGCCCTACAATGAGCAGTTCTTC; CDR3 protein: CAISGGPPYNEQFF
J gene: TRBJ1-3; D gene: TRBD1; V gene: TRBV2; clone size: once; CDR3 DNA: TGTGCCAGCAGGACAGGGATCTCTGGAAACACCATATATTTT; CDR3 protein: CASRTGISGNTIYF
J gene: TRBJ2-7; D gene: TRBD1; V gene: TRBV6-5; clone size: .; CDR3 DNA: TGTGCCAGCAGTTCACAGGGGGCCCTCTACGAGCAGTACTTC; CDR3 protein: CASSSQGALYEQYF
J gene: TRBJ1-4; D gene: TRBD1; V gene: TRBV18; clone size: .; CDR3 DNA: TGTGCCAGCTCACGTTCATCCGGGACAGGGGTCGAAAAACTGTTTTTT; CDR3 protein: CASSRSSGTGVEKLFF
J gene: TRBJ2-1; D gene: TRBD2; V gene: TRBV5-1; clone size: .; CDR3 DNA: TGCGCCAGCAGCTTGGGGCTAGCGGGAGGGTTTGGAGAGCAGTTCTTC; CDR3 protein: CASSLGLAGGFGEQFF
J gene: TRBJ2-7; D gene: TRBD2; V gene: TRBV5-1; clone size: .; CDR3 DNA: TGCGCCAGCAGCTATAGCGGGAGTGACGAGCAGTACTTC; CDR3 protein: CASSYSGSDEQYF
J gene: TRBJ2-7; D gene: TRBD2; V gene: TRBV11-3; clone size: .; CDR3 DNA: TGTGCCAGCAGCTTAGCTTTATCGACTAGCGGCGAGCAGTACTTC; CDR3 protein: CASSLALSTSGEQYF
J gene: TRBJ1-2; D gene: .; V gene: TRBV12-5; clone size: .; CDR3 DNA: TGTGCTAGTGGTTTGGGGAGGTCTAACTATGGCTACACCTTC; CDR3 protein: CASGLGRSNYGYTF
J gene: TRBJ2-3; D gene: .; V gene: TRBV19; clone size: .; CDR3 DNA: TGTGCCAGTAGTAAGGACGGGGTTGCAGATACGCAGTATTTT; CDR3 protein: CASSKDGVADTQYF
J gene: TRBJ2-1; D gene: TRBD2; V gene: TRBV10-3; clone size: .; CDR3 DNA: TGTGCCATCAGCACGGGACTAGCGGGTTCCTACAATGAGCAGTTCTTC; CDR3 protein: CAISTGLAGSYNEQFF
J gene: TRBJ2-7; D gene: TRBD1; V gene: TRBV27; clone size: .; CDR3 DNA: TGTGCCACCAGAGGAGTCCGGGACAGGGATGTGGAGCAGTACTTC; CDR3 protein: CATRGVRDRDVEQYF
J gene: TRBJ2-5; D gene: TRBD2; V gene: TRBV15; clone size: .; CDR3 DNA: TGTGCCACCAGCACGAAAGGCGGGAGTGGAGAGACCCAGTACTTC; CDR3 protein: CATSTKGGSGETQYF
J gene: TRBJ1-1; D gene: .; V gene: TRBV6-5; clone size: .; CDR3 DNA: TGTGCCAGCAGTTACATCGGGGACACCATGAACACTGAAGCTTTCTTT; CDR3 protein: CASSYIGDTMNTEAFF
J gene: TRBJ1-2; D gene: .; V gene: TRBV10-3; clone size: .; CDR3 DNA: TGTGCCATCAGTGAAGTGTACGGAGCTAACTATGGCTACACCTTC; CDR3 protein: CAISEVYGANYGYTF
J gene: TRBJ2-7; D gene: .; V gene: TRBV30; clone size: .; CDR3 DNA: TGTGCCGGGATCACCGGGACAACTTACGAGCAGTACTTC; CDR3 protein: CAGITGTTYEQYF
J gene: TRBJ1-3; D gene: .; V gene: TRBV5-8; clone size: .; CDR3 DNA: TGTGCCAGCAGCGCGGACAACTCCTGGTCCCCGGGAAACACCATATATTTT; CDR3 protein: CASSADNSWSPGNTIYF
J gene: TRBJ2-3; D gene: TRBD2; V gene: TRBV5-1; clone size: .; CDR3 DNA: TGCGCCAGCAGCTATAGCGGGGGGGCCTTACCAGATACGCAGTATTTT; CDR3 protein: CASSYSGGALPDTQYF
J gene: TRBJ2-3; D gene: .; V gene: TRBV18; clone size: .; CDR3 DNA: TGTGCCAGCTCACCACCCAACACAGATACGCAGTATTTT; CDR3 protein: CASSPPNTDTQYF
J gene: TRBJ1-2; D gene: TRBD1; V gene: TRBV7-9; clone size: .; CDR3 DNA: TGTGCCAGCAGTCCTAGGACAGGGGTCTATGGCTACACCTTC; CDR3 protein: CASSPRTGVYGYTF
J gene: TRBJ2-3; D gene: TRBD2; V gene: TRBV7-9; clone size: few; CDR3 DNA: TGTGCCAGCAGCCGGACTAGCGGGGGGGCAGATACGCAGTATTTT; CDR3 protein: CASSRTSGGADTQYF
J gene: TRBJ1-1; D gene: .; V gene: TRBV7-9; clone size: .; CDR3 DNA: TGTGCCAGCAGCAATTGGGGGGTTGGTGGGGCCGGATGGAACACTGAAGCTTTCTTT; CDR3 protein: CASSNWGVGGAGWNTEAFF
J gene: TRBJ1-1; D gene: .; V gene: TRBV18; clone size: .; CDR3 DNA: TGTGCCAGCTCACTCATGGAGGTTGGCACTGAAGCTTTCTTT; CDR3 protein: CASSLMEVGTEAFF
J gene: TRBJ2-1; D gene: TRBD2; V gene: TRBV5-1; clone size: .; CDR3 DNA: TGCGCCAGCAGGAAAAAGCGGGGGTCCTTGGATGAGCAGTTCTTC; CDR3 protein: CASRKKRGSLDEQFF
J gene: TRBJ2-7; D gene: .; V gene: TRBV7-2; clone size: .; CDR3 DNA: TGTGCCAGCAGCTTAGAGTTGGGCGTGCAGTACTTC; CDR3 protein: CASSLELGVQYF
J gene: TRBJ2-2; D gene: TRBD1; V gene: TRBV5-1; clone size: .; CDR3 DNA: TGCGCCAGCAGCTCCGGGACAGGGTGGAACGGGGAGCTGTTTTTT; CDR3 protein: CASSSGTGWNGELFF
J gene: TRBJ1-3; D gene: .; V gene: TRBV10-3; clone size: .; CDR3 DNA: TGTGCCATCAGTGAGGGGGCTGCGAACTCTGGAAACACCATATATTTT; CDR3 protein: CAISEGAANSGNTIYF
J gene: TRBJ2-2; D gene: TRBD1; V gene: TRBV5-4; clone size: .; CDR3 DNA: TGTGCCAGCAGCCCCCAATTACAGACAGGGTCCGGGGAGCTGTTTTTT; CDR3 protein: CASSPQLQTGSGELFF